The 24 T cell receptor beta chains in this list originate from one sample, sequenced in a study of blood T cell repertoires in COVID-19. Some clones are missing from TCRdb's copy, which holds only in-frame ones; the method was immunoSEQ multiplex PCR. This table holds about 320,000 clones, 90% to 95% found once. Sample: PBMCs or T cells enriched from blood (not recorded which). Receptor source: a woman between 25 and 40 years old who had been exposed to COVID-19.

J is TRBJ2-3 and V is TRBV19, with TRBD2 matching 14 bases. The CDR3 is 17 residues long. The junction had 7 bases not matched to a gene; V was cut back by 3 bases and J by 5 bases. CDR1 and CDR2 from the germline V gene are LNHDA and SQIVND (reference sequence). CDR3 in DNA: TGTGCCAGTAGTATGACTAGCGGGGGGGCGTTGGGAGATACGCAGTATTTT. Protein product: CASSMTSGGALGDTQYF.

Here the CDR3 DNA reads TGTGCCAGCAGCCCCCCGGGGGGCAATCAGCCCCAGCATTTT. Translating gives CASSPPGGNQPQHF. The V gene is TRBV3-1 (or the pseudogene TRBV3-2), the J gene TRBJ1-5; D perhaps matches TRBD1 (5 bases). From germline, CDR1 is LGHDT and CDR2 YNNKEL (reference sequence). The CDR3 contains 14 residues. The V end was cut by 4 bases, the J end by 2 bases, with 9 bases between.

The chain carries TRBV4-3 and TRBJ1-2; TRBD1 agrees at 7 bases. The CDR3 loop spans 14 amino acids. V trimming: 3 bases; J trimming: 4 bases; junction bases outside the gene matches: 5. Germline CDR1 reads LGHNA; CDR2 reads YSLEER. DNA of the CDR3: TGCGCCAGCAGCCACCCCGGGACAGTCTATGGCTACACCTTC. Its translation: CASSHPGTVYGYTF.

Remarks on this clone: Compared with germline, one end of the junction differs, possibly owing to a read error. The chain recombines TRBV19 with TRBJ2-4; 8 bases line up with TRBD1. Germline V gives CDR1 LNHDA, CDR2 SQIVND (reference sequence). This CDR3 spans 15 amino acids. The CDR3 spells CASSIVGQANRPRDF. The CDR3 nucleotides are TGTGCCAGTAGTATAGTGGGACAGGCTAACCGGCCGCGTGACTTC.

The chain carries TRBV5-1 and TRBJ1-2, with 8 bases fitting TRBD1. V lost 1 base to trimming and J lost 8 bases; unmatched junction nucleotides: 4. Germline CDR1 SGHRS, CDR2 YFSETQ. The CDR3 consists of 13 residues. DNA for the CDR3: TGCGCCAGCAGCTTGCCAGGGGGCGACGGCTACACCTTC. Amino acids: CASSLPGGDGYTF.

The chain is built from TRBV7-2 and TRBJ1-2; D perhaps matches TRBD1 (5 bases). V was pared by 6 bases and J by 8 bases, with 22 bases between. The CDR3 is made up of 15 amino acids. The germline V gene has CDR1 SGHTA and CDR2 FQGNSA. CDR3 sequence: CASRPTGPRGKGYTF. The CDR3 nucleotides read TGTGCCAGCAGACCTACAGGTCCCCGGGGGAAAGGCTACACCTTC.

The rearrangement uses TRBV2 and TRBJ1-2; possible D gene TRBD1, 6 bases. The CDR3 length is 13 residues. CDR1 and CDR2 (germline): SNHLY, FYNNEI. The V gene lost 8 bases and the J gene lost 7 bases, with 17 bases spanning the gap. CDR3 region: CASHVDSVGGYTF. In DNA form, the CDR3 reads TGTGCCAGCCATGTGGACAGTGTGGGTGGCTACACCTTC. Based on the CDR3 plus reference TRBV2 and TRBJ1-2, the full variable domain is EPEVTQTPSHQVTQMGQEVILRCVPISNHLYFYWYRQILGQKVEFLVSFYNNEISEKSEIFDDQFSVERPDGSNFTLKIRSTKLEDSAMYFCASHVDSVGGYTFGSGTRLTVV.

The J gene is TRBJ1-2, the V gene TRBV4-3, with D possibly matching TRBD1 (6 bases). Germline CDR1 and CDR2: LGHNA and YSLEER. This CDR3 spans 13 amino acids. Between the trimmed V and J ends, which lost 6 bases and 5 bases, there was a span of 13 bases. The CDR3 bases are TGCGCCAGCAGTTTAGGGAGGGGGTATGGCTACACCTTC. This gives the protein CASSLGRGYGYTF.

The chain couples TRBV5-1 to TRBJ1-2, with 8 bases matching TRBD1. Germline values: CDR1 SGHRS, CDR2 YFSETQ. V trimming: 6 bases; J trimming: 4 bases; junction bases outside the gene matches: 11. CDR3 length: 15 amino acids. CDR3 sequence: CASKTVTGGSYGYTF. The CDR3, as DNA: TGCGCCAGCAAAACCGTTACAGGGGGAAGCTATGGCTACACCTTC.

The chain carries TRBV11-2 and TRBJ2-1; TRBD2 matches 10 bases. Germline CDR1 reads SGHAT; CDR2 reads FQNNGV. This CDR3 has 18 residues. V was pared by 1 base and J by 5 bases, with 11 bases of the junction left unmatched. Here the CDR3 DNA reads TGTGCCAGCAGCTTAGTCGCTAGCGGGGGCCGCTCGGACAATGAGCAGTTCTTC. Amino acid sequence: CASSLVASGGRSDNEQFF.

V usage is TRBV2 and J usage is TRBJ1-2, with 7 positions matching TRBD1. Germline V gene sequence: CDR1 SNHLY, CDR2 FYNNEI. With V trimmed by 6 bases and J by 4 bases, 11 bases remained unmatched. This CDR3 spans 15 amino acids. CDR3 sequence reads: CASRDVDRPGYGYTF. The DNA for the CDR3 is TGTGCCAGCAGGGACGTGGACAGGCCTGGCTATGGCTACACCTTC.

The gene calls are TRBV4-1 and TRBJ1-4; TRBD1 aligns across 7 bases. Germline V gives CDR1 MGHRA, CDR2 YSYEKL. This CDR3 has 15 residues. The ends lost 4 bases at V and 5 bases at J; junction bases unmatched: 7. The CDR3 bases are TGCGCCAGCAGCCCCCCGGACAGGCGGAATGAAAAACTGTTTTTT. This sequence encodes CASSPPDRRNEKLFF.

This chain links TRBV25-1 with TRBJ2-5; 10 bases match TRBD1. The germline V gene has CDR1 MGHDK and CDR2 SYGVNS. Unmatched junction bases numbered 3, after V lost 3 bases and J lost 2 bases. CDR3 length: 15 amino acids. For the CDR3, the DNA is TGTGCCAGCAGTGATCCGGACAGGGGGCAAGAGACCCAGTACTTC. It translates to CASSDPDRGQETQYF.

V and J are TRBV7-2 and TRBJ2-7, with 9 bases identical to TRBD2. J gave up 0 bases and V 5 bases, and 8 bases lay outside the gene matches. Germline CDR1 reads SGHTA; CDR2 reads FQGNSA. This CDR3 is built from 16 residues. As DNA, the CDR3 is TGTGCCAGCAGCGCGAGCGGGGGGTCCCCCTCCTACGAGCAGTACTTC. It encodes CASSASGGSPSYEQYF.

This chain joins TRBV5-1 and TRBJ1-4; weak D call: TRBD1 (6 bases). This CDR3 has 13 amino acids. Germline CDR1 is SGHRS and CDR2 is YFSETQ. The V gene lost 7 bases and the J gene lost 4 bases, with 11 bases spanning the gap. The CDR3 DNA follows: TGCGCCAGCCGGACAGCGATTAATGAAAAACTGTTTTTT. Translation gives CASRTAINEKLFF.

This sequence joins TRBV19 and TRBJ1-2; D is unresolved. The CDR3 spans 12 residues. Germline V lookup: CDR1 LNHDA, CDR2 SQIVND (reference sequence). Trimming took off 5 bases at V and 4 bases at J, with 8 bases between the two ends. The CDR3 region is CASSPRSYGYTF. The CDR3 nucleotides read TGTGCCAGTAGTCCCCGGTCCTATGGCTACACCTTC.

This chain links TRBV19 with TRBJ1-5; weak D call: TRBD1 (6 bases). From germline, CDR1 is LNHDA and CDR2 SQIVND (reference sequence). CDR3 length: 15 amino acids. V lost 1 base and J 2 bases, leaving 9 bases between the germline ends. The CDR3 sequence: CASSIGPGGNQPQHF. The CDR3 DNA is TGTGCCAGTAGTATAGGGCCAGGGGGCAATCAGCCCCAGCATTTT.

The chain employs TRBV18 and TRBJ1-6; TRBD1 agrees at 7 bases. This CDR3 is built from 15 residues. J lost 7 bases, V lost 2 bases, and 5 bases had no gene match. In germline, CDR1 is KGHSH, CDR2 LQKENI. The CDR3 loop is CASSPGTVVNSPLHF. In nucleotides, the CDR3 is TGTGCCAGCTCACCAGGGACAGTAGTAAATTCACCCCTCCACTTT. The full variable domain, in which reference TRBV18 and TRBJ1-6 provide the parts outside the CDR3, is NAGVMQNPRHLVRRRGQEARLRCSPMKGHSHVYWYRQLPEEGLKFMVYLQKENIIDESGMPKERFSAEFPKEGPSILRIQQVVRGDSAAYFCASSPGTVVNSPLHFGNGTRLTVT.

The chain joins TRBV11-1 to TRBJ2-2; TRBD1 matches at 7 bases. CDR1 and CDR2 (germline): SGHAT, FQDESV (reference sequence). The CDR3 extends over 13 amino acids. The ends lost 5 bases at V and 7 bases at J; junction bases unmatched: 4. The CDR3 DNA reads TGTGCCAGCAGCGACGGGACAGTCGGGGAGCTGTTTTTT. This translates into CASSDGTVGELFF.

V usage is TRBV5-1 and J usage is TRBJ1-3; D gene uncertain. This CDR3 contains 14 residues. In germline, CDR1 is SGHRS, CDR2 YFSETQ. The V gene lost 0 bases and the J gene lost 6 bases, with 10 bases spanning the gap. The CDR3 reads CASSLGAGENTIYF. The DNA of the CDR3 is TGCGCCAGCAGCTTGGGGGCAGGCGAAAACACCATATATTTT.

The J gene is TRBJ2-7, the V gene TRBV7-2; D unclear. Germline V CDR1 and CDR2: SGHTA, FQGNSA. The CDR3 spans 14 residues. Trimming left V 1 base short and J 0 bases short, with 7 bases between. The DNA for the CDR3 is TGTGCCAGCAGCTTAGGCCTAGTCTCCTACGAGCAGTACTTC. This encodes CASSLGLVSYEQYF.

V is TRBV6-2 or TRBV6-3 and J is TRBJ1-6; the match to TRBD1 covers 9 bases. V was clipped by 6 bases and J by 7 bases; unmatched bases: 7. The CDR3 is 15 residues long. Germline CDR1 MNHEY, CDR2 SVGEGT. The CDR3 sequence: CASSYPGTGNSPLHF. The DNA for the CDR3 is TGTGCCAGCAGCTATCCCGGGACAGGGAATTCACCCCTCCACTTT.

The chain uses TRBV3-1 (or the pseudogene TRBV3-2) and TRBJ1-3; D is perhaps TRBD1 (6 bases). The CDR3 covers 15 residues. V was pared by 0 bases and J by 0 bases, with 6 bases between. Germline V lookup: CDR1 LGHDT, CDR2 YNNKEL (reference sequence). The CDR3 coding sequence is TGTGCCAGCAGCCAAGAGGGGGCCTCTGGAAACACCATATATTTT. It codes for CASSQEGASGNTIYF.

CDR3 in DNA: TGCGCCAGCAGCCCCGGACAGGGAGTCTTACTACTCGCTGAAGCTTTCTTT. Its translation: CASSPGQGVLLLAEAFF. The V call is TRBV5-1, the J call TRBJ1-1; TRBD1 matches 8 bases. The ends lost 4 bases at V and 6 bases at J; junction bases unmatched: 17. The length of the CDR3 is 17 residues. Germline V lookup: CDR1 SGHRS, CDR2 YFSETQ.